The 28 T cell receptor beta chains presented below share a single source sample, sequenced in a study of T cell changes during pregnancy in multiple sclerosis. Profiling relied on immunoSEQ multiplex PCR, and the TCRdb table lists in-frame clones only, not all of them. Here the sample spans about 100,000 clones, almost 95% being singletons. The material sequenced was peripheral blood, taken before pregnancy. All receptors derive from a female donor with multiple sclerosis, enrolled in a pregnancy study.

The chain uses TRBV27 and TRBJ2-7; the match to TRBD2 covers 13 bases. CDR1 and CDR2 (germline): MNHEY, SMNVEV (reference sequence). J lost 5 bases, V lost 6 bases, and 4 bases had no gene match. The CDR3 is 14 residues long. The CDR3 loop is CASRTSGRQNEQYF. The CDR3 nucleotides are TGTGCCAGCAGGACTAGCGGGAGGCAGAACGAGCAGTACTTC.

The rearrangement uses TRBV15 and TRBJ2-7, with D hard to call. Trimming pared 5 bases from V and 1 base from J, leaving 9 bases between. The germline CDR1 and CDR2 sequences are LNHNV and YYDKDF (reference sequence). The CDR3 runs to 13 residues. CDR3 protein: CATSGPPSYEQYF. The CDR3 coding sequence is TGTGCCACCAGCGGCCCCCCGTCCTACGAGCAGTACTTC.

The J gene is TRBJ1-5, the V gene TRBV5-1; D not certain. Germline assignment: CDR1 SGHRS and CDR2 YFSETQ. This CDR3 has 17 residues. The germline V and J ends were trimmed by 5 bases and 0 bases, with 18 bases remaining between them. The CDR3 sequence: CASRYRVFPNSNQPQHF. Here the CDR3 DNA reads TGCGCCAGCAGATACCGGGTTTTTCCAAATAGCAATCAGCCCCAGCATTTT.

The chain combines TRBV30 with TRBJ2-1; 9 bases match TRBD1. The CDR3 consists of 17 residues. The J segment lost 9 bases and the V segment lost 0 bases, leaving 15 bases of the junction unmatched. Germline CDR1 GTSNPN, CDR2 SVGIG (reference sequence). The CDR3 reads CAWSVIQGAIVGIEQFF. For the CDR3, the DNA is TGTGCCTGGAGTGTAATACAGGGGGCTATCGTAGGTATTGAGCAGTTCTTC.

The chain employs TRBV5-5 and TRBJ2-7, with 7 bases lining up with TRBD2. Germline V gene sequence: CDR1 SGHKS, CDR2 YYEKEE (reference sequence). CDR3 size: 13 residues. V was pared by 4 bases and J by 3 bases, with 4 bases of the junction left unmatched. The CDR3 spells CASSPGLGYEQYF. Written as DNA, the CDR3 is TGTGCCAGCAGCCCTGGACTAGGCTACGAGCAGTACTTC.

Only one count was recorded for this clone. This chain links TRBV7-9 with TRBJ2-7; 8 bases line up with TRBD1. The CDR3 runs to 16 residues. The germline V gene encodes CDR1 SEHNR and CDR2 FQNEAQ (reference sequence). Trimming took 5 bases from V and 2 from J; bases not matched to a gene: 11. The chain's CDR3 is CASSGRQGPKPYEQYF. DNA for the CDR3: TGTGCCAGCAGCGGGCGACAGGGGCCGAAACCCTACGAGCAGTACTTC.

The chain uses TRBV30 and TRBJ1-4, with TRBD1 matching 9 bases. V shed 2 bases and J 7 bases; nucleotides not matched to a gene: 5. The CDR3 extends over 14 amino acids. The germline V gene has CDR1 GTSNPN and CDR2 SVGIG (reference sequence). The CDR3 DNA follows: TGTGCCTGGAGTTTAGGGACAGGGCTTGAAAAACTGTTTTTT. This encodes CAWSLGTGLEKLFF.

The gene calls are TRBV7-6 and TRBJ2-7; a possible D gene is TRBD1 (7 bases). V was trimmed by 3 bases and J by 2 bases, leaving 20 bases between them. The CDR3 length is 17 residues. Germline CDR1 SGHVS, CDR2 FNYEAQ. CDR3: CASSFALAGQTTYEQYF. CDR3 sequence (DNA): TGTGCCAGCAGCTTTGCCCTTGCGGGACAGACTACCTACGAGCAGTACTTC.

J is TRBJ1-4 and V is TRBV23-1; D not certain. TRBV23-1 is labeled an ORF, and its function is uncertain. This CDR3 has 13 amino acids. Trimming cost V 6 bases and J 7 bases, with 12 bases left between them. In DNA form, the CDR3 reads TGCGCCAGCAGGCGTTCGAGGTTTGAAAAACTGTTTTTT. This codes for CASRRSRFEKLFF.

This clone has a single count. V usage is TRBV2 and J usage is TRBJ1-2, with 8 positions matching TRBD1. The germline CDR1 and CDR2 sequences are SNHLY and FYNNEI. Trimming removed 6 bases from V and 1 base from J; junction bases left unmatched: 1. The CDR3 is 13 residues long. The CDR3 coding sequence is TGTGCCAGCAGAGACAGGGGTAACTATGGCTACACCTTC. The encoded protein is CASRDRGNYGYTF.

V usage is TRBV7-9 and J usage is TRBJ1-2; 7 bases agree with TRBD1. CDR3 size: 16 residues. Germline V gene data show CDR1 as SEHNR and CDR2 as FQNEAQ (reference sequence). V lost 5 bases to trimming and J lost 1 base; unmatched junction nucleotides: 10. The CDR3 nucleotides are TGTGCCAGCAGCCCCAAGACAGGGTTGAATAACTATGGCTACACCTTC. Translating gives CASSPKTGLNNYGYTF.

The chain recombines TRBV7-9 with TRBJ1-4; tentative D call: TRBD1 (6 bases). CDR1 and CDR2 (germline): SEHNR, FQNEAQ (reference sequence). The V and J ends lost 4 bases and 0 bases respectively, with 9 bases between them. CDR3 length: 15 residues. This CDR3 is CASSSWTATNEKLFF. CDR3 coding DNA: TGTGCCAGCAGCTCCTGGACAGCAACTAATGAAAAACTGTTTTTT. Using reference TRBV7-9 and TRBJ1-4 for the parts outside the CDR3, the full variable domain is DTGVSQNPRHKITKRGQNVTFRCDPISEHNRLYWYRQTLGQGPEFLTYFQNEAQLEKSRLLSDRFSAERPKGSFSTLEIQRTEQGDSAMYLCASSSWTATNEKLFFGSGTQLSVL.

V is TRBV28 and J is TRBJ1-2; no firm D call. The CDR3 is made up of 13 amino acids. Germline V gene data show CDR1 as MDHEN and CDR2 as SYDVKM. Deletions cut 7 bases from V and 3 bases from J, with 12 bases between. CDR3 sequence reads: CASTRASYYGYTF. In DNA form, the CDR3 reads TGTGCCAGCACGCGTGCCTCATACTATGGCTACACCTTC.

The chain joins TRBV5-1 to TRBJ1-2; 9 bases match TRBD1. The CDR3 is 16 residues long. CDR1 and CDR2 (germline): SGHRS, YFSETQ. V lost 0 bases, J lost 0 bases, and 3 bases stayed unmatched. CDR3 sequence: CASSLVGQGANYGYTF. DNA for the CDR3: TGCGCCAGCAGCTTGGTGGGACAGGGTGCTAACTATGGCTACACCTTC. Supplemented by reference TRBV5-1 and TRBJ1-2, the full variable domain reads KAGVTQTPRYLIKTRGQQVTLSCSPISGHRSVSWYQQTPGQGLQFLFEYFSETQRNKGNFPGRFSGRQFSNSRSEMNVSTLELGDSALYLCASSLVGQGANYGYTFGSGTRLTVV.

DNA for the CDR3: TGTGCCAGCAGTCAATCGGGACTAGCCTACGAGCAGTACTTC. Its translation is CASSQSGLAYEQYF. The V call is TRBV6-6, the J call TRBJ2-7; TRBD2 matches at 8 bases. V lost 5 bases and J lost 2; bases outside the gene matches: 5. This CDR3 region has 14 residues. Germline V gene data show CDR1 as MNHNY and CDR2 as SVGAGI (reference sequence).

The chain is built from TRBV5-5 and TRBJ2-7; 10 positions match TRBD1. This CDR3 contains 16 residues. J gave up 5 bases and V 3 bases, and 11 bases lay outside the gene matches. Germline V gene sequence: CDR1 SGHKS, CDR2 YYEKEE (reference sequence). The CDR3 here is CASSWEAGTGVNEQYF. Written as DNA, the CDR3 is TGTGCCAGCAGCTGGGAAGCGGGGACAGGGGTCAACGAGCAGTACTTC.

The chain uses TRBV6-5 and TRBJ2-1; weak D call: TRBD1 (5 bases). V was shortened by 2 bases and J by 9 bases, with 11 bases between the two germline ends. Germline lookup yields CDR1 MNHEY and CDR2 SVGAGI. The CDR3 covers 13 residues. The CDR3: CASSYESGAEQFF. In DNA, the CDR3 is TGTGCCAGCAGTTACGAGTCTGGGGCTGAGCAGTTCTTC.

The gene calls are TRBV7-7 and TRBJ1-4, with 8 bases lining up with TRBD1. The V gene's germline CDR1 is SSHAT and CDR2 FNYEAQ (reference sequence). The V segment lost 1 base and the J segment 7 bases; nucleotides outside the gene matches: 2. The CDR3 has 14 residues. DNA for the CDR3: TGTGCCAGCAGCTTAGGGACAGGGTTTGAAAAACTGTTTTTT. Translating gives CASSLGTGFEKLFF. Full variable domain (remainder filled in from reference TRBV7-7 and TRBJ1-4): GAGVSQSPRYKVTKRGQDVTLRCDPISSHATLYWYQQALGQGPEFLTYFNYEAQPDKSGLPSDRFSAERPEGSISTLTIQRTEQRDSAMYRCASSLGTGFEKLFFGSGTQLSVL.

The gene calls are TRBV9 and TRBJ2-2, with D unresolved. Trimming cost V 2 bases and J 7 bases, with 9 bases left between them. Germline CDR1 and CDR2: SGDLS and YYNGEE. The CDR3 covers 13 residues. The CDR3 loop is CASSVPVRGELFF. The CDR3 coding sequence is TGTGCCAGCAGCGTTCCGGTGCGCGGGGAGCTGTTTTTT. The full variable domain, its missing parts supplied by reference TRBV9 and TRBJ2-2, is DSGVTQTPKHLITATGQRVTLRCSPRSGDLSVYWYQQSLDQGLQFLIQYYNGEERAKGNILERFSAQQFPDLHSELNLSSLELGDSALYFCASSVPVRGELFFGEGSRLTVL.

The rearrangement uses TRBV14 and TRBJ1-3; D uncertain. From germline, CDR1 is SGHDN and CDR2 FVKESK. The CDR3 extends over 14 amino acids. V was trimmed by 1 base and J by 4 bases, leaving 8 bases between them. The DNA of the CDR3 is TGTGCCAGCAGCCAAGTGCCGGGAGGAAACACCATATATTTT. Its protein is CASSQVPGGNTIYF.

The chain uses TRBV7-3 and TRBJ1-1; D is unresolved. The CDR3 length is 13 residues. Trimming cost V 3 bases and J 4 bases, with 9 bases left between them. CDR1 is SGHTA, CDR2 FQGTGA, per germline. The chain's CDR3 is CASSFRVGTEAFF. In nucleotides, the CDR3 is TGTGCCAGCAGCTTTCGGGTCGGCACTGAAGCTTTCTTT.

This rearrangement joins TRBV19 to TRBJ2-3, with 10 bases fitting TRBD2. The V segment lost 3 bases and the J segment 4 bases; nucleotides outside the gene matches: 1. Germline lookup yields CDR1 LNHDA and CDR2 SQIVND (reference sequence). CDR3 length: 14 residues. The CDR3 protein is CASSIGLAADTQYF. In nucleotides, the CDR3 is TGTGCCAGTAGTATCGGACTAGCGGCAGATACGCAGTATTTT.

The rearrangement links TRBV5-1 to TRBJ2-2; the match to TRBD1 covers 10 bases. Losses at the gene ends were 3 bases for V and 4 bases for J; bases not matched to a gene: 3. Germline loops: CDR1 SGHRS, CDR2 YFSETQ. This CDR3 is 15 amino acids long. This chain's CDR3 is CASSSGTGATGELFF. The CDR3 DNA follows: TGCGCCAGCAGCTCGGGGACAGGGGCCACCGGGGAGCTGTTTTTT.

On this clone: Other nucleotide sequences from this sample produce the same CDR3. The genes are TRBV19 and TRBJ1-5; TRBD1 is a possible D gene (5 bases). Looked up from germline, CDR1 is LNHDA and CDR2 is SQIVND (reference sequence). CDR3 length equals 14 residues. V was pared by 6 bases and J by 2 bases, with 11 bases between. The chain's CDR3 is CASSPQGGNQPQHF. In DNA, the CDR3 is TGTGCCAGTAGCCCGCAGGGTGGCAATCAGCCCCAGCATTTT.

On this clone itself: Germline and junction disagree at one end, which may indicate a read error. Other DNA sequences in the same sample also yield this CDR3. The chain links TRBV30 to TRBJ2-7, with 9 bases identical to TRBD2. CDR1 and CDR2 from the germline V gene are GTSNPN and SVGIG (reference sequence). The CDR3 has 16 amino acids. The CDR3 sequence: CAWSTLIVGGRGQQYF. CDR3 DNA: TGCGCCTGGAGTACTCTAATTGTAGGCGGGAGGGGGCAGCAGTACTTC.

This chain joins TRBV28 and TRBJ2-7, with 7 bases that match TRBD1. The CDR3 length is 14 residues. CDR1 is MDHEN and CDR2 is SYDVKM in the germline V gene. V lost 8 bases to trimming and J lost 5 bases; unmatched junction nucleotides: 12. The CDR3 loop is CASVRDRVVDEQYF. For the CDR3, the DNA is TGTGCCAGCGTCCGAGACAGGGTAGTCGACGAGCAGTACTTC.

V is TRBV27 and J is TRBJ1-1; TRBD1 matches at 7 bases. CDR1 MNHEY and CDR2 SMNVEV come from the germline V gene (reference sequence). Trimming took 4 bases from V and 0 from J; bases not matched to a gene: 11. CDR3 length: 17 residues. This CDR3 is CASSYPGDSLMNTEAFF. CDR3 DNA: TGTGCCAGCAGTTACCCCGGGGACAGCCTAATGAACACTGAAGCTTTCTTT.

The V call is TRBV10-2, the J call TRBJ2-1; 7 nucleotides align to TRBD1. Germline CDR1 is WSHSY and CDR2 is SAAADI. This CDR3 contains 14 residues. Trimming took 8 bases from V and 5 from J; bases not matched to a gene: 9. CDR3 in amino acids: CASSGTARNNEQFF. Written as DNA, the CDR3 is TGCGCCAGCTCCGGGACAGCCAGGAACAATGAGCAGTTCTTC.